Following are 23 T cell receptor beta chains from one sample sequenced in a study of PD-1 blockade in classical Hodgkin lymphoma. Relapse after autologous stem cell transplantation occurred in every patient, and brentuximab vedotin exposure varied. Sequencing used immunoSEQ multiplex PCR; TCRdb keeps in-frame clones, though not all of them. The repertoire holds some 100,000 clones, with approximately 92% as singletons. Sample: peripheral blood mononuclear cells (PBMCs), taken at baseline. The receptors stem from a human donor with classical Hodgkin lymphoma.

J is TRBJ2-3 and V is TRBV27; tentatively, D is TRBD2 (5 bases). This CDR3 is built from 16 residues. CDR1 MNHEY and CDR2 SMNVEV come from the germline V gene (reference sequence). V was trimmed by 0 bases and J by 5 bases, leaving 15 bases between them. The CDR3 loop reads CASSLSSGSSGDTQYF. DNA for the CDR3: TGTGCCAGCAGTTTATCGAGTGGGAGTTCGGGAGATACGCAGTATTTT.

CDR3 DNA: TGTGCCAGCAGCTTAATCCCTAGCGGGAATGAGCAGTTCTTC. Protein: CASSLIPSGNEQFF. The V and J genes are TRBV7-3 and TRBJ2-1; 8 nucleotides match TRBD2. The length of the CDR3 is 14 residues. The J segment lost 7 bases and the V segment lost 1 base, leaving 3 bases of the junction unmatched. In germline, CDR1 is SGHTA, CDR2 FQGTGA. Together with reference TRBV7-3 and TRBJ2-1, the CDR3 gives the full variable domain: GAGVSQTPSNKVTEKGKYVELRCDPISGHTALYWYRQSLGQGPEFLIYFQGTGAADDSGLPNDRFFAVRPEGSVSTLKIQRTERGDSAVYLCASSLIPSGNEQFFGPGTRLTVL.

This chain joins TRBV5-1 and TRBJ2-1, with 10 bases lining up with TRBD2. The V gene's germline CDR1 is SGHRS and CDR2 YFSETQ. Trimming at V came to 1 base and at J to 2 bases, leaving 3 bases not matched to a gene. The CDR3 covers 16 residues. CDR3 bases: TGCGCCAGCAGCTTGACTAGCGGGATAACCTACAATGAGCAGTTCTTC. It translates to CASSLTSGITYNEQFF.

The J gene is TRBJ1-4, the V gene TRBV27; a possible D gene is TRBD1 (5 bases). This CDR3 is 14 amino acids long. CDR1 is MNHEY and CDR2 is SMNVEV in the germline V gene (reference sequence). V gave up 7 bases and J gave up 8 bases, with 17 bases separating them. CDR3 sequence: CASNRRGIGEKLFF. The CDR3 coding sequence is TGTGCCAGCAACAGGCGAGGTATAGGCGAAAAACTGTTTTTT.

The gene calls are TRBV5-5 and TRBJ2-7, with 10 bases that match TRBD1. The V segment lost 4 bases and the J segment 5 bases; nucleotides outside the gene matches: 9. CDR1 and CDR2 from the germline V gene are SGHKS and YYEKEE (reference sequence). The CDR3 is made up of 15 amino acids. The CDR3 reads CASSLRDRGVDEQYF. In nucleotides, the CDR3 is TGTGCCAGCAGCCTGAGGGACAGGGGAGTGGACGAGCAGTACTTC.

Concerning this clone itself: At one boundary the junction diverges from the germline segment, which might be a read error. The rearrangement links TRBV19 to TRBJ1-2, with 7 nucleotides matching TRBD1. The CDR3 has 14 residues. From germline, CDR1 is LNHDA and CDR2 SQIVND (reference sequence). The DNA of the CDR3 is TGTGCCAGTACCTCCGGGACAGCGCCCTATGGCTACGCCTTC. It translates to CASTSGTAPYGYAF.

This clone was observed a few times. The gene calls are TRBV30 and TRBJ1-2, with TRBD1 matching 9 bases. This CDR3 is 15 amino acids long. Trimming removed 0 bases from V and 7 bases from J; junction bases left unmatched: 9. CDR1 is GTSNPN and CDR2 is SVGIG in the germline V gene (reference sequence). CDR3 sequence: CAWSVLGQGSGGYTF. The CDR3 DNA reads TGTGCCTGGAGTGTACTGGGACAGGGCAGCGGTGGCTACACCTTC.

The chain recombines TRBV6-1 with TRBJ2-7; no definite D call. The CDR3 spans 11 residues. The germline V gene encodes CDR1 MNHNS and CDR2 SASEGT. V gave up 8 bases and J gave up 4 bases, with 9 bases separating them. The CDR3 spells CASVRSYEQYF. The CDR3 nucleotides are TGTGCCAGCGTCAGGTCGTACGAGCAGTACTTC.

The chain uses TRBV9 and TRBJ1-1; D not resolved. The CDR3 contains 12 residues. Germline-derived CDR1 and CDR2 are SGDLS and YYNGEE. Trimming removed 3 bases at V and 1 base at J, with 4 bases between. CDR3 in DNA: TGTGCCAGCAGCGCGCCGAACACTGAAGCTTTCTTT. Translating it yields CASSAPNTEAFF.

This clone came up once. This chain joins TRBV28 and TRBJ1-3; the D is unclear. Germline-derived CDR1 and CDR2 are MDHEN and SYDVKM. The V end was cut by 7 bases, the J end by 0 bases, with 19 bases between. There are 17 residues in the CDR3. The CDR3 spells CASTPPGFLTSGNTIYF. DNA for the CDR3: TGTGCCAGCACACCCCCGGGGTTCCTCACCTCTGGAAACACCATATATTTT.

The chain uses TRBV30 and TRBJ2-3; D remains unclear. The CDR3 runs to 11 residues. V was clipped by 8 bases and J by 0 bases, with 6 bases between them. Germline lookup yields CDR1 GTSNPN and CDR2 SVGIG (reference sequence). Written as DNA, the CDR3 is TGTGCCGGAACTAGCACAGATACGCAGTATTTT. Protein: CAGTSTDTQYF.

A single count supports this clone. The rearrangement joins TRBV10-1 to TRBJ2-1, with TRBD2 matching over 13 bases. Losses at the gene ends were 3 bases for V and 1 base for J; bases not matched to a gene: 0. Germline V gene sequence: CDR1 WNHNN, CDR2 SYGVQD (reference sequence). CDR3 length: 16 amino acids. As DNA, the CDR3 is TGCGCCAGCAGTGAACTAGCGGGAGGGTCCTACAATGAGCAGTTCTTC. It specifies CASSELAGGSYNEQFF.

The sample holds one count of this clone. The chain is built from TRBV27 and TRBJ1-1; weak D call: TRBD1 (5 bases). Germline loops: CDR1 MNHEY, CDR2 SMNVEV (reference sequence). V was cut by 0 bases and J by 1 base, with 21 bases left in between. The CDR3 length is 19 residues. This chain's CDR3 is CASSLSPRVIAFKNTEAFF. The CDR3 nucleotides are TGTGCCAGCAGTTTATCGCCCAGGGTTATAGCCTTCAAGAACACTGAAGCTTTCTTT.

The genes are TRBV30 and TRBJ2-2; 7 bases fit TRBD1. J gave up 5 bases and V 4 bases, and 1 base lay outside the gene matches. Germline loops: CDR1 GTSNPN, CDR2 SVGIG (reference sequence). CDR3 length: 12 amino acids. The CDR3 DNA follows: TGTGCCTGGAACAGGGGTACCGGGGAGCTGTTTTTT. Its translation: CAWNRGTGELFF.

The rearrangement uses TRBV5-6 and TRBJ2-1, with D hard to call. The CDR3 is made up of 12 amino acids. V gave up 4 bases and J gave up 10 bases, with 12 bases separating them. Per germline, CDR1 SGHDT and CDR2 YYEEEE. The CDR3 sequence is CASSIGLEEQFF. CDR3 coding DNA: TGTGCCAGCAGCATAGGCCTAGAGGAGCAGTTCTTC.

The V call is TRBV5-5, the J call TRBJ2-5; D is unresolved. The CDR3 consists of 14 residues. V was pared by 0 bases and J by 5 bases, with 11 bases between. In germline, CDR1 is SGHKS, CDR2 YYEKEE (reference sequence). CDR3 loop: CASSLGYSVETQYF. The CDR3 DNA follows: TGTGCCAGCAGCTTGGGCTATTCAGTGGAGACCCAGTACTTC.

The V gene is TRBV7-3, the J gene TRBJ1-1; D is uncertain. The CDR3 extends over 13 amino acids. CDR1 SGHTA and CDR2 FQGTGA come from the germline V gene. V lost 1 base and J lost 4, with 7 bases in between. The CDR3 nucleotides read TGTGCCAGCAGCTTAATCGGTGGCACTGAAGCTTTCTTT. Its protein is CASSLIGGTEAFF.

This clone has a handful of counts. The gene calls are TRBV4-1 and TRBJ1-5; D not resolved. V lost 3 bases, J lost 5 bases, and 14 bases lay in between. Germline V gives CDR1 MGHRA, CDR2 YSYEKL. The CDR3 spans 15 residues. CDR3 loop: CASSHRPGVDQPQHF. CDR3 bases: TGCGCCAGCAGCCACCGACCCGGGGTCGATCAGCCCCAGCATTTT.

The chain has TRBV7-2 and TRBJ1-4; no clear D. Germline CDR1 SGHTA, CDR2 FQGNSA. V dropped 0 bases and J dropped 8 bases, with 19 bases sitting between them. The CDR3 spans 17 residues. The CDR3 reads CASSLASKGYPGEKLFF. The CDR3 bases are TGTGCCAGCAGCTTAGCGTCGAAGGGTTATCCGGGGGAAAAACTGTTTTTT.

The rearrangement uses TRBV30 and TRBJ1-2, with TRBD1 matching over 7 bases. V gave up 4 bases and J gave up 2 bases; unmatched junction bases: 4. Germline V gene sequence: CDR1 GTSNPN, CDR2 SVGIG (reference sequence). This CDR3 region has 13 residues. DNA of the CDR3: TGTGCCTGGAAAGCAGGGGGAAACTATGGCTACACCTTC. It is translated as CAWKAGGNYGYTF.

This chain links TRBV5-1 with TRBJ2-3; D possibly corresponds to TRBD2 (6 bases). Trimming took off 0 bases at V and 0 bases at J, with 11 bases between the two ends. This CDR3 is built from 16 residues. Germline-derived CDR1 and CDR2 are SGHRS and YFSETQ. The CDR3 sequence: CASSLAIAASTDTQYF. The CDR3 DNA sequence: TGCGCCAGCAGCTTGGCCATAGCGGCCAGCACAGATACGCAGTATTTT. The whole variable domain, remainder taken from reference TRBV5-1 and TRBJ2-3, is KAGVTQTPRYLIKTRGQQVTLSCSPISGHRSVSWYQQTPGQGLQFLFEYFSETQRNKGNFPGRFSGRQFSNSRSEMNVSTLELGDSALYLCASSLAIAASTDTQYFGPGTRLTVL.

V usage is TRBV7-9 and J usage is TRBJ2-1; a weak D match, TRBD2 (6 bases). CDR3 length: 17 residues. Germline loops: CDR1 SEHNR, CDR2 FQNEAQ (reference sequence). V was clipped by 4 bases and J by 8 bases, with 24 bases between them. The CDR3 DNA is TGTGCCAGCAGCTCGATCCCTTTGGGGGGATTAGGGTATGAGCAGTTCTTC. This sequence encodes CASSSIPLGGLGYEQFF.

This chain links TRBV7-9 with TRBJ2-1, with D possibly matching TRBD2 (5 bases). Germline V lookup: CDR1 SEHNR, CDR2 FQNEAQ (reference sequence). V was shortened by 0 bases and J by 12 bases, with 12 bases between the two germline ends. There are 13 residues in the CDR3. The CDR3 region is CASSLALTRGQFF. The CDR3, as DNA: TGTGCCAGCAGCTTAGCCCTCACCCGGGGGCAGTTCTTC. Drawing the rest from reference TRBV7-9 and TRBJ2-1, the complete variable domain is DTGVSQNPRHKITKRGQNVTFRCDPISEHNRLYWYRQTLGQGPEFLTYFQNEAQLEKSRLLSDRFSAERPKGSFSTLEIQRTEQGDSAMYLCASSLALTRGQFFGPGTRLTVL.